This is a list of T cell receptor beta chains from one sample in a study of OX40 agonist ivuxolimab in advanced cancers. Here immunoSEQ multiplex PCR was the method, and the copy in TCRdb shows in-frame clones only, minus some. The sample shows fewer than 14,000 clones, roughly three quarters of them seen only once. The starting material was CD4+ or CD8+ T cells sorted from blood, obtained in a trial of the OX40 agonist ivuxolimab. Receptor source: an adult with an advanced solid tumor such as melanoma, head and neck, liver or kidney cancer. CDR3s include the opening cysteine and the closing phenylalanine or tryptophan. D genes are given only for firm matches. Part of the rows lack a size; the others show once, few, many or a class for expanded clones.

V gene	D gene	clone size	J gene	CDR3 DNA	CDR3 protein
TRBV7-9	TRBD1	NA	TRBJ1-2	TGTGCCAGCAACAATCGGGACAGGGATGGCTACACCTTC	CASNNRDRDGYTF
TRBV6-1	TRBD1	few	TRBJ2-1	TGTGCCAGCAGTAAACAGGGGGCCAATTCAAATGAGCAGTTCTTC	CASSKQGANSNEQFF
TRBV9	NA	NA	TRBJ2-3	TGTGCCAGCAGTCCATCAGGGAGCACAGATACGCAGTATTTT	CASSPSGSTDTQYF
TRBV13	TRBD2	NA	TRBJ2-7	TGTGCCAGCAGCCCTCCAGGGAGCGGGAGCCACGAGCAGTACTTC	CASSPPGSGSHEQYF
TRBV19	NA	NA	TRBJ1-1	TGTGCCAGTAGTATAGGGGAGTCTTGGCCGAACACTGAAGCTTTCTTT	CASSIGESWPNTEAFF
TRBV2	NA	medium-sized	TRBJ2-1	TGTGCCAGCAGTCCGTTGGACTACTACAATGAGCAGTTCTTC	CASSPLDYYNEQFF
TRBV4-2	TRBD2	NA	TRBJ2-7	TGTGCCAGCAGCCAGGAGACTAGCGGGGCCTCCTACGAGCAGTACTTC	CASSQETSGASYEQYF
TRBV9	NA	NA	TRBJ1-5	TGTGCCAGCAGCGTAGACGGGGGAGTCAATCAGCCCCAGCATTTT	CASSVDGGVNQPQHF
TRBV5-1	NA	NA	TRBJ1-2	TGTGCCAGCAGCCCTGGGGCCTATGGCTACACCTTC	CASSPGAYGYTF
TRBV27	TRBD2	NA	TRBJ2-1	TGTGCCAGCGAGGGGACTAGACTAAATGAGCAGTTCTTC	CASEGTRLNEQFF
TRBV4-1	TRBD2	NA	TRBJ2-1	TGCGCCAGCAGCCAAACCGGGAGCGGGACCGGGAACAATGAGCAGTTCTTC	CASSQTGSGTGNNEQFF
TRBV13	TRBD1	NA	TRBJ2-5	TGTGCCAGCAGCCAACCGGGACAGATAAAAGAGACCCAGTACTTC	CASSQPGQIKETQYF
TRBV18	TRBD2	NA	TRBJ2-3	TGTGCCAGCTCACCACCTTCCGGGGAGGGTACAGATACGCAGTATTTT	CASSPPSGEGTDTQYF
TRBV27	NA	NA	TRBJ1-1	TGTGCCAGCAGTCATCCGGGGGGGAACACTGAAGCTTTCTTT	CASSHPGGNTEAFF
TRBV6-1	TRBD1	NA	TRBJ2-1	TGTGCCAGCACCCCAGTAGAGGGGGCCCTCAATGAGCAGTTCTTC	CASTPVEGALNEQFF
TRBV9	NA	NA	TRBJ2-2	TGTGCCAGCAGCAACCCTGTCCGTCCCGGGGAGCTGTTTTTT	CASSNPVRPGELFF
TRBV6-5	NA	NA	TRBJ1-2	TGTGCCAGCAGTTACTCGAAGGCGTACTATGGCTACACCTTC	CASSYSKAYYGYTF
TRBV19	NA	NA	TRBJ1-1	TGTGCCAGTAGTATTGGAGGCGCGAACACTGAAGCTTTCTTT	CASSIGGANTEAFF